A selection of T cell receptor beta chains follows, all from one sample in a study of T-cell reconstitution after alpha-beta-depleted transplantation in children. TCRdb independently ran MiXCR on the PCR reads; one entry per CDR3 protein. The table includes about 420,000 distinct CDR3 sequences, roughly a tenth detected once. The specimen was PBMCs from the stem cell graft donor, collected from the stem cell graft. Every receptor here comes from a human donor who donated a stem cell graft to a child with acute myeloid leukemia. Both conserved end residues are part of each CDR3. The D gene is left open where the match is weak. For some rows the clone size is stated as once, few or many, or as a class when expanded; others skip it.

V gene	D gene	J gene	clone size	CDR3 DNA	CDR3 protein
TRBV6-1	TRBD1	TRBJ2-7	.	TGTGCCAGCAGCCGAGGGGACAGGGGATCCCAATCCTACGAGCAGTACTTC	CASSRGDRGSQSYEQYF
TRBV7-2	TRBD1	TRBJ1-6	.	TGTGCCAGCAGCGCGACAGGGGAGAATTCACCCCTCCACTTT	CASSATGENSPLHF
TRBV7-2	.	TRBJ1-2	many	TGTGCCAGCAGCTTAGGAGGGCGCAGGGGCTACACCTTC	CASSLGGRRGYTF
TRBV4-2	.	TRBJ2-3	few	TGTGCCAGCAGCCCACTGACTAGACTCACAGATACGCAGTATTTT	CASSPLTRLTDTQYF
TRBV4-1	TRBD1	TRBJ1-1	.	TGCGCCAGCAGCCAAGCCTCCGGGAGGGGGCTAAACACTGAAGCTTTCTTT	CASSQASGRGLNTEAFF
TRBV7-2	TRBD2	TRBJ2-4	few	TGTGCCAGCAGCACCGACCCTTGGACTAGCGGGAGGCTAAAGATCACCAAAAACATTCAGTACTTC	CASSTDPWTSGRLKITKNIQYF
TRBV4-3	TRBD2	TRBJ2-1	.	TGCGCCAGCAGCCGGGGCACTAGCGGGACTGCCGGTGAGCAGTTCTTC	CASSRGTSGTAGEQFF
TRBV5-1	.	TRBJ2-1	many	TGCGCCAGCAGCTCCTCTGAGGCGAGCTCCTACAATGAGCAGTTCTTC	CASSSSEASSYNEQFF
TRBV5-1	.	TRBJ2-5	.	TGCGCCAGCAGCTTGGAGCAGAGTTCGGGAGACCAGTACTTC	CASSLEQSSGDQYF
TRBV28	TRBD1	TRBJ2-4	many	TGTGCCAGCAGTCAAGGACAGGGGGCAGGGGAAAACATTCAGTACTTC	CASSQGQGAGENIQYF
TRBV12-3/TRBV12-4	TRBD2	TRBJ2-3	.	TGTGCCAGCAGTTTCGAACAAGGAGCGGGGGGAAGCACAGATACGCAGTATTTT	CASSFEQGAGGSTDTQYF
TRBV20-1	.	TRBJ2-1	few	TGCAGTGCTAGAGTCTCGTCCAATGAGCAGTTCTTC	CSARVSSNEQFF
TRBV7-2	.	TRBJ1-1	few	TGTGCCAGCAGCCCGATATCGGCCGCCGGAGGAGCTTTCTTT	CASSPISAAGGAFF
TRBV11-2	.	TRBJ1-1	.	TGTGCCAGCACCTTAATGCCGGACAGTGAAGCTTTCTTT	CASTLMPDSEAFF
TRBV3-1	TRBD2	TRBJ2-1	.	TGTGCCAGCAGCCAAGATACTAGCGGGCATGAGCAGTTCTTC	CASSQDTSGHEQFF
TRBV6-5	.	TRBJ2-1	.	TGTGCCAGCAGTTACCACTCGGGCCTCGCAGCGGTGCTGGGGAATGAGCAGTTCTTC	CASSYHSGLAAVLGNEQFF
TRBV5-5	.	TRBJ2-2	few	TGTGCCAGCAGCTTTACAGGGTGGGAGATCGGGGAGCTGTTTTTT	CASSFTGWEIGELFF
TRBV12-3/TRBV12-4	.	TRBJ2-2	.	TGTGCCAGCAAACTAAACACCGGGGAGCTGTTTTTT	CASKLNTGELFF
TRBV7-2	TRBD1	TRBJ1-1	few	TGTGCCAGCAGCTTAGCGGGACAGGGGATTAAAGCTTTCTTT	CASSLAGQGIKAFF
TRBV5-6	.	TRBJ1-2	few	TGTGCCAGCAGCTTTAGAGGGTCTAACTATGGCTACACCTTC	CASSFRGSNYGYTF